Listed below are T cell receptor beta chains from one sample, sequenced in a study of shared clonotypes between healthy human individuals. Some clones are missing from TCRdb's copy, which holds only in-frame ones; the method was immunoSEQ multiplex PCR. Here the sample spans about 650,000 clones, nearly 97% being singletons. The sequencing input was naive CD8+ T cells sorted from blood. Source of these receptors: a woman in her 30s in good health. The CDR3 runs from the conserved cysteine through the conserved F or W. The order of the fields is J gene, clone size, D gene, V gene, CDR3 DNA, CDR3 protein. The D gene is left open where the match is weak. A clone size is listed for some rows: how often the clone was seen (once, few, many), or a class if it is expanded.

J: TRBJ1-4; size: .; D: .; V: TRBV30; DNA: TGTGCCTGGAGTAGGATTGGGGAAAAACTGTTTTTT; CDR3: CAWSRIGEKLFF
J: TRBJ2-7; size: once; D: TRBD2; V: TRBV7-9; DNA: TGTGCCAGCAGCCAAGTCGGCGGGAGCCACGAGCAGTACTTC; CDR3: CASSQVGGSHEQYF
J: TRBJ2-1; size: .; D: .; V: TRBV9; DNA: TGTGCCAGCAGCGTAGACGGGGACTCCTACAATGAGCAGTTCTTC; CDR3: CASSVDGDSYNEQFF
J: TRBJ2-7; size: .; D: .; V: TRBV5-4; DNA: TGTGCCAGCAGCGGGGGAGCGGAATACGAGCAGTACTTC; CDR3: CASSGGAEYEQYF
J: TRBJ2-7; size: few; D: TRBD1; V: TRBV27; DNA: TGTGCCAGCAGTTTATCCACGACAGGGGGTTACGAGCAGTACTTC; CDR3: CASSLSTTGGYEQYF
J: TRBJ2-7; size: .; D: TRBD2; V: TRBV27; DNA: TGTGCCAGCAGTTTGATTGCCCGCGGGAGGTCCTACGAGCAGTACTTC; CDR3: CASSLIARGRSYEQYF
J: TRBJ1-2; size: .; D: TRBD1; V: TRBV28; DNA: TGTGCCAGCAGTTTCTGGGACAGGGAAGGAGATAACTATGGCTACACCTTC; CDR3: CASSFWDREGDNYGYTF
J: TRBJ2-3; size: .; D: .; V: TRBV2; DNA: TGTGCCAGCAGAAATTGGGGCACAGATACGCAGTATTTT; CDR3: CASRNWGTDTQYF
J: TRBJ1-1; size: .; D: .; V: TRBV29-1; DNA: TGCAGCGTTGATGAGCAGAACACTGAAGCTTTCTTT; CDR3: CSVDEQNTEAFF
J: TRBJ1-2; size: .; D: TRBD1; V: TRBV28; DNA: TGTGCCAGCAGTTTATACCCCTCAGACAGGGTGGACCCCTATGGCTACACCTTC; CDR3: CASSLYPSDRVDPYGYTF